This T cell receptor (beta chain) was sequenced for a study of blood T cell repertoires in COVID-19. The CDR3 spans 15 residues. Germline CDR1 reads SGHDT; CDR2 reads YYEEEE. V was clipped by 4 bases and J by 5 bases; unmatched bases: 7. Clones were sequenced by immunoSEQ multiplex PCR, and TCRdb holds only the in-frame ones, with some missing. The table has 120,000 to 150,000 clones, more than 70% seen once. This sequence originates from a human donor in a cohort sampled during active COVID-19. V and J are TRBV5-6 and TRBJ2-5; TRBD1 aligns across 11 bases. Sequenced input: peripheral blood. CDR3 nucleotides: TGTGCCAGCAGCGTGGGACAGGGGGTAGGGGAGACCCAGTACTTC. It translates to CASSVGQGVGETQYF. The variable domain in full, with the rest retrieved from reference TRBV5-6 and TRBJ2-5, is DAGVTQSPTHLIKTRGQQVTLRCSPKSGHDTVSWYQQALGQGPQFIFQYYEEEERQRGNFPDRFSGHQFPNYSSELNVNALLLGDSALYLCASSVGQGVGETQYFGPGTRLLVL.